This T cell receptor (beta chain) was sequenced for a study of Ad26.COV2.S vaccination and SARS-CoV-2 variants. Study results and caveats: Similar non-spike TCR breadth was seen in vaccine and placebo recipients. Among vaccine recipients, spike-specific TCR breadth exceeded that of placebo recipients. The authors reported substantial breadth in spike-specific CD8+ and CD4+ T cell responses after vaccination. Researchers cautioned that TCR breadth and depth analyses may have underestimated total T cell responses.

A remark on this clone: Its antigen is not known.

Measured with immunoSEQ multiplex PCR; TCRdb has only the in-frame clones, and not every one. The profile shows around 140,000 clones, about nine tenths of them singletons. The CDR3 runs to 19 residues. Trimming left V 0 bases short and J 0 bases short, with 18 bases between. CDR1 is MRHNA and CDR2 is SNTAGT in the germline V gene. Sequencing was performed on peripheral blood, taken after recovery from COVID-19. The origin of this receptor is a human donor who had recovered from COVID-19. This chain uses TRBV6-4 with TRBJ1-5, with TRBD1 as a possible D gene (5 bases). CDR3 DNA: TGTGCCAGCAGTGACTCGATGGGAGGGGCGGAATATAGCAATCAGCCCCAGCATTTT. Amino acid sequence: CASSDSMGGAEYSNQPQHF.